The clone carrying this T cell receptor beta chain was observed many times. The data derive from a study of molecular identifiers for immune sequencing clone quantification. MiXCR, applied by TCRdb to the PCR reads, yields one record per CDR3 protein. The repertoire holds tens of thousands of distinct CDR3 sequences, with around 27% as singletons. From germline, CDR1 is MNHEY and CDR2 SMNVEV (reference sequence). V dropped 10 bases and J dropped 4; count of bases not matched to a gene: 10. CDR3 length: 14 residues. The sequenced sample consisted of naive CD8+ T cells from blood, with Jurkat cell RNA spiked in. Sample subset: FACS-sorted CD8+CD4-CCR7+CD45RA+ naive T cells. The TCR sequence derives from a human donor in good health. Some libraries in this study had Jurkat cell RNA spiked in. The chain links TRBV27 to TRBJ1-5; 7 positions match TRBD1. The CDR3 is CATSNRGGNQPQHF. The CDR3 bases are TGTGCCACTTCCAACAGGGGAGGGAATCAGCCCCAGCATTTT.